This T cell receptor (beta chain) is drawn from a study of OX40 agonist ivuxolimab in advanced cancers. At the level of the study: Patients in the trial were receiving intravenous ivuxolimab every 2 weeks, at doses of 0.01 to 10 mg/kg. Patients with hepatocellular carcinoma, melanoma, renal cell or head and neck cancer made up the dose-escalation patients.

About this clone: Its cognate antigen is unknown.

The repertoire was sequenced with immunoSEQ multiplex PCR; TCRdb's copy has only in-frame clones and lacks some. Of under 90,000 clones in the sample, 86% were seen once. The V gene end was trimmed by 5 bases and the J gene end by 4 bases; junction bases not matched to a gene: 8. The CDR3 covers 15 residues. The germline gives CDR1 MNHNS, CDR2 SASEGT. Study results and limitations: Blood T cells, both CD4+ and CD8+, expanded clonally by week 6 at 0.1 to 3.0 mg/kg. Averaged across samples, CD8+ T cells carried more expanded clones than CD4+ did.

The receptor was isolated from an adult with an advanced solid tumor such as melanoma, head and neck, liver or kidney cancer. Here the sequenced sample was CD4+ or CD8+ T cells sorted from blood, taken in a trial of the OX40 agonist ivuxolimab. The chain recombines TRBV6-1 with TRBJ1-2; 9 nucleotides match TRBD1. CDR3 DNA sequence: TGTGCCAGCAGTCCCCGACAGGGGGTATCCTATGGCTACACCTTC. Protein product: CASSPRQGVSYGYTF.